The clone carrying this T cell receptor beta chain showed up many times. No antigen is known for it. Constant-segment primers served in 5'RACE that generated TCR alpha and TCR beta cDNA libraries bearing sample barcodes and UMIs. One entry per CDR3 protein, called by TCRdb with MiXCR from the 5' RACE reads. Found here are 44,000 or so distinct CDR3 sequences, 8% to 10% of them singletons; the top ten hold approximately 10%. The source of the sample is a study of T-cell memory formation after mild COVID-19. Points from the study as a whole: The SARS-CoV-2 specificity of second-wave clones reaching peak at day 37 remained unverified. Contracting clones localized mainly to CM and EM when CD4+ and mainly to EMRA when CD8+.

This CDR3 region has 15 residues. CDR1 is SGHRS, CDR2 YFSETQ, per germline. Trimming at V came to 7 bases and at J to 8 bases, leaving 10 bases not matched to a gene. The specimen sequenced was PBMCs or a T cell subset sorted from them (not recorded which). This clonotype was sampled from an adult woman who had mild COVID-19 (a few samples of this study predate the infection). Cell type and time point are not known. The rearrangement links TRBV5-1 to TRBJ2-1, with 12 bases identical to TRBD2. The CDR3 here is CASRRTSGILDEQFF. Here the CDR3 DNA reads TGCGCCAGCCGGCGGACTAGCGGGATTCTCGATGAGCAGTTCTTC.